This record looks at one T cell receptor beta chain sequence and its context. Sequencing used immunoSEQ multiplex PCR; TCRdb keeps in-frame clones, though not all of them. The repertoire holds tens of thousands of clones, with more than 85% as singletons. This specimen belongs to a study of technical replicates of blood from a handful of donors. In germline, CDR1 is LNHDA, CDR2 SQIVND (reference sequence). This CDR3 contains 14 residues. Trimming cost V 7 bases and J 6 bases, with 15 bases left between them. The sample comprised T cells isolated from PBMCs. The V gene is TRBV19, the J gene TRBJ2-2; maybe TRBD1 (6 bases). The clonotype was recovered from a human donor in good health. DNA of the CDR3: TGTGCCAGTACTAGGCCAGGGGTGCCCGGGGAGCTGTTTTTT. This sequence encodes CASTRPGVPGELFF.